These T cell receptor beta chains were read from a single sample in a study of identifying expanded T cells in peripheral blood. Profiled with immunoSEQ multiplex PCR; TCRdb holds only in-frame clones, not every one. The data hold more than 50,000 clones, with about four fifths observed a single time. Sequenced input: blood. These receptors were taken from a person aged 18 to 75 in good health. Each CDR3 is given with its conserved first and last residue. The order of the fields is V gene, clone size, D gene, J gene, CDR3 protein, CDR3 DNA. The D gene is left open where the match is weak. Only some rows state a clone size, as once, few, many or a class for expanded clones.

TRBV19	-	TRBD2	TRBJ2-1	CASALAGGGYNEQFF	TGTGCCAGTGCTTTAGCGGGAGGGGGGTACAATGAGCAGTTCTTC
TRBV19	-	-	TRBJ1-1	CASSPQGLNTEAFF	TGTGCCAGTAGCCCACAGGGCCTGAACACTGAAGCTTTCTTT
TRBV9	-	-	TRBJ1-3	CASSVTTGRSGNTIYF	TGTGCCAGCAGCGTAACTACAGGACGCTCTGGAAACACCATATATTTT
TRBV14	-	-	TRBJ2-2	CASSQIGDSYTGELFF	TGTGCCAGCAGCCAAATAGGCGACTCTTACACCGGGGAGCTGTTTTTT
TRBV5-1	-	TRBD1	TRBJ2-2	CASSPLTGPGELFF	TGCGCCAGCAGCCCACTGACAGGGCCCGGGGAGCTGTTTTTT
TRBV7-2	few	TRBD1	TRBJ1-5	CASSSDRLDNQPQHF	TGTGCCAGCAGCTCGGACAGGTTAGACAATCAGCCCCAGCATTTT
TRBV7-8	-	TRBD1	TRBJ1-2	CASSPGTGHGYTF	TGTGCCAGCAGCCCAGGGACAGGGCATGGCTACACCTTC
TRBV11-2	-	-	TRBJ1-6	CASSQRGAGNWGYNSPLHF	TGTGCCAGCAGCCAACGAGGGGCAGGGAATTGGGGCTACAATTCACCCCTCCACTTT
TRBV19	-	-	TRBJ1-2	CASSRTANYGYTF	TGTGCCAGTTCACGGACAGCTAACTATGGCTACACCTTC
TRBV27	-	-	TRBJ2-1	CASSLFGTHNEQFF	TGTGCCAGCAGTTTATTCGGGACACACAATGAGCAGTTCTTC
TRBV11-3	-	TRBD1	TRBJ2-1	CASSARQGNEQFF	TGTGCCAGCAGCGCGAGACAGGGAAATGAGCAGTTCTTC
TRBV7-2	-	-	TRBJ2-7	CASSLTPSGNLWEQYF	TGTGCCAGCAGCTTAACCCCGTCCGGGAACCTGTGGGAGCAGTACTTC
TRBV30	few	-	TRBJ2-5	CAWSISARAQETQYF	TGTGCCTGGAGTATAAGCGCCCGGGCCCAAGAGACCCAGTACTTC
TRBV6-5	-	-	TRBJ1-2	CASSYSEGYYGYTF	TGTGCCAGCAGTTACTCAGAGGGATACTATGGCTACACCTTC
TRBV5-6	-	TRBD2	TRBJ2-3	CASSSFPGGSTDTQYF	TGTGCCAGCAGCTCCTTTCCGGGAGGGAGCACAGATACGCAGTATTTT
TRBV7-2	-	-	TRBJ2-2	CASSLVRSNTGELFF	TGTGCCAGCAGCTTAGTAAGGTCGAACACCGGGGAGCTGTTTTTT
TRBV6-5	once	TRBD1	TRBJ2-7	CASSPGTGVSEQYF	TGTGCCAGCAGCCCCGGGACAGGGGTAAGCGAGCAGTACTTC
TRBV5-4	-	-	TRBJ1-1	CASSSIRDGDEAFF	TGTGCCAGCAGCTCTATCAGGGATGGGGATGAAGCTTTCTTT
TRBV20-1	-	-	TRBJ1-1	CSARVGTEAFF	TGCAGTGCTAGAGTCGGCACTGAAGCTTTCTTT
TRBV6-5	-	TRBD1	TRBJ2-3	CASRQGPSTDTQYF	TGTGCCAGCAGACAGGGGCCTAGCACAGATACGCAGTATTTT
TRBV7-6	few	TRBD2	TRBJ2-5	CASSLGLAGGGETQYF	TGTGCCAGCAGCTTAGGACTAGCGGGAGGGGGTGAGACCCAGTACTTC
TRBV4-1	-	-	TRBJ1-4	CASSLPREKLFF	TGCGCCAGCAGCCTTCCGCGGGAAAAACTGTTTTTT
TRBV7-6	-	-	TRBJ2-5	CASSLPGYETQYF	TGTGCCAGCAGCTTACCAGGGTACGAGACCCAGTACTTC
TRBV7-3	-	TRBD1	TRBJ1-1	CASSSGQGARAEAFF	TGTGCCAGCAGCTCGGGACAGGGGGCAAGGGCTGAAGCTTTCTTT
TRBV6-1	-	TRBD1	TRBJ2-7	CASSEPGQGNYEQYF	TGTGCCAGCAGCGAACCGGGACAGGGTAACTACGAGCAGTACTTC
TRBV19	-	TRBD1	TRBJ2-7	CASSKVGTGSYEQYF	TGTGCCAGTAGTAAGGTAGGGACAGGTTCCTACGAGCAGTACTTC
TRBV5-1	-	TRBD1	TRBJ1-1	CASSLNPGTANTEAFF	TGCGCCAGCAGCTTAAACCCCGGGACAGCGAACACTGAAGCTTTCTTT
TRBV5-6	-	TRBD1	TRBJ1-3	CASSYADRGNTIYF	TGTGCCAGCAGCTACGCGGACAGGGGGAACACCATATATTTT
TRBV2	-	TRBD1	TRBJ1-4	CASSFVDRVGFF	TGTGCCAGCTCCTTCGTGGACAGGGTCGGTTTTTTT
TRBV7-2	-	-	TRBJ1-5	CASNYVAVNQPQHF	TGTGCCAGCAACTATGTGGCAGTAAATCAGCCCCAGCATTTT
TRBV4-1	-	-	TRBJ2-1	CASSQDGGADEQFF	TGCGCCAGCAGCCAAGATGGGGGGGCGGATGAGCAGTTCTTC
TRBV11-3	-	TRBD2	TRBJ2-1	CASSKGLVLVGNEQFF	TGTGCCAGCAGCAAAGGACTAGTTTTAGTTGGCAATGAGCAGTTCTTC
TRBV10-3	-	TRBD1	TRBJ2-5	CAISGRLGQGKSETQYF	TGTGCCATCAGTGGTAGATTGGGACAGGGAAAGTCGGAGACCCAGTACTTC
TRBV4-1	-	TRBD2	TRBJ2-3	CASSQGWRSGRSTDTQYF	TGCGCCAGCAGCCAAGGGTGGCGGAGCGGGAGGAGCACAGATACGCAGTATTTT
TRBV12-5	-	-	TRBJ2-2	CASGFQRGDLNTGELFF	TGTGCTAGTGGTTTCCAAAGGGGGGATCTGAACACCGGGGAGCTGTTTTTT
TRBV30	-	-	TRBJ1-2	CAWSVSLYGYTF	TGTGCCTGGAGTGTGAGTCTCTATGGCTACACCTTC
TRBV27	-	-	TRBJ2-3	CASRAGGGGFKTQYF	TGTGCCAGCAGGGCAGGGGGCGGGGGGTTTAAAACGCAGTATTTT
TRBV2	-	TRBD1	TRBJ1-2	CASRRTGHYTF	TGTGCCAGCCGCAGGACAGGGCATTACACCTTC
TRBV6-5	-	TRBD1	TRBJ2-5	CASTYATGGQETQYF	TGTGCCAGCACTTATGCGACAGGGGGCCAAGAGACCCAGTACTTC
TRBV18	few	-	TRBJ1-2	CASSPATGSSGYTF	TGTGCCAGCTCACCGGCCACAGGGAGCTCCGGCTACACCTTC
TRBV5-5	-	TRBD2	TRBJ2-1	CASSFNGLAGVNEQFF	TGTGCCAGCAGCTTCAATGGACTAGCGGGAGTCAATGAGCAGTTCTTC
TRBV30	-	TRBD1	TRBJ2-1	CASSKGQGAVNEQFF	TGTGCCTCCTCGAAAGGACAGGGGGCGGTCAATGAGCAGTTCTTC
TRBV14	few	-	TRBJ1-4	CASSPKKQDFNEKLFF	TGTGCCAGCAGCCCTAAAAAACAGGATTTTAATGAAAAACTGTTTTTT
TRBV11-3	-	-	TRBJ2-2	CASSQGGGNTGELFF	TGTGCCAGCAGCCAGGGGGGAGGAAACACCGGGGAGCTGTTTTTT
TRBV5-1	few	-	TRBJ2-5	CASSFVGKETQYF	TGCGCCAGCAGCTTCGTGGGGAAAGAGACCCAGTACTTC
TRBV5-1	-	TRBD1	TRBJ2-4	CASSLTGQGAKNIQYF	TGCGCCAGCAGCTTAACGGGACAGGGGGCCAAAAACATTCAGTACTTC
TRBV29-1	-	TRBD1	TRBJ1-2	CSVAIGTGGLRDGYTF	TGCAGCGTTGCCATTGGGACAGGGGGGCTAAGGGATGGCTACACCTTC
TRBV7-9	-	-	TRBJ2-1	CVSSLARGHNEQFF	TGTGTCAGCAGCTTAGCGCGCGGCCACAATGAGCAGTTCTTC
TRBV27	few	-	TRBJ1-6	CASRVGGTNSPLHF	TGTGCCAGCCGCGTTGGAGGAACAAATTCACCCCTCCACTTT
TRBV18	-	-	TRBJ2-1	CASSPPILTQGEQFF	TGTGCCAGCTCACCACCGATCCTTACACAGGGAGAGCAGTTCTTC
TRBV5-1	-	TRBD1	TRBJ2-7	CASSAGQGRSEQYF	TGCGCCAGCAGCGCGGGACAGGGGCGGTCCGAGCAGTACTTC